This TCR beta chain was obtained from a study of shared clonotypes between healthy human individuals. Study results and limitations: The generation probabilities recorded for non-shared clonotypes fell below those of clonotypes shared by all four donors. Genetic and exposure-history diversity was limited by the small donor number.

Clones were sequenced by immunoSEQ multiplex PCR, and TCRdb holds only the in-frame ones, with some missing. This sample has millions of clones, with roughly 94% found just once. Turning to this clone: Its antigen is unidentified.

The germline V gene encodes CDR1 KGHSH and CDR2 LQKENI. Trimming took off 5 bases at V and 5 bases at J, with 16 bases between the two ends. The CDR3 has 15 amino acids. Sequences were obtained from naive CD4+ T cells sorted from blood. Subset of the sample: CD45RA+ positively selected. The TCR was taken from a young man in good health. This sequence joins TRBV18 and TRBJ1-5; no clear D gene. DNA for the CDR3: TGTGCCAGCTCAGAGTCTCACGGACCGCATCAGCCCCAGCATTTT. Translating it yields CASSESHGPHQPQHF. Using reference TRBV18 and TRBJ1-5 for the parts outside the CDR3, the full variable domain is NAGVMQNPRHLVRRRGQEARLRCSPMKGHSHVYWYRQLPEEGLKFMVYLQKENIIDESGMPKERFSAEFPKEGPSILRIQQVVRGDSAAYFCASSESHGPHQPQHFGDGTRLSIL.